The T cell receptor beta chain under discussion was sequenced for a study of blood T cell repertoires in COVID-19. Original handling: Scientists estimated how many nucleated cells there were by amplifying reference gene primers. Assay: immunoSEQ multiplex PCR; the TCRdb copy retains only in-frame clones and omits some. From that table come the V and J calls and clone size; the DNA was used to work out D and trimming. This table holds about 98,000 clones, more than 70% found once. Looked up from germline, CDR1 is SGHKS and CDR2 is YYEKEE (reference sequence). J gave up 8 bases and V 1 base, and 7 bases lay outside the gene matches. The CDR3 consists of 14 residues.

The origin of this receptor is a man in his 70s with acute or convalescent COVID-19. The genes are TRBV5-5 and TRBJ1-2, with 8 bases identical to TRBD1. Sequencing input: peripheral blood. In DNA form, the CDR3 reads TGTGCCAGCAGCTTGTGGACAGGGTTAGACGGCTACACCTTC. It encodes CASSLWTGLDGYTF.